The present T cell receptor (beta chain) was sequenced within a study of blood T cells in healthy people across ages. Study-level results: PBMCs left unsorted prevented a conclusive naive versus antigen-experienced comparison.

Healthy individuals of Caucasian origin from Russia, aged roughly 6 to 95, served as donors. CDR1 is MNHNY, CDR2 SVGAGI, per germline (reference sequence). The CDR3 has 16 amino acids. V gave up 8 bases and J gave up 2 bases, with 21 bases separating them. Primed by a sample-barcoded 5' primer and a J-beta primer mix, a second PCR proceeded for roughly 7 to 11 cycles. Using its own MiXCR run on the 5' RACE reads, TCRdb lists one record per CDR3 protein. The table shows 1.2 million to 1.5 million distinct CDR3 sequences, with 45% to 70% occurring only once. Concerning this clonotype: The antigen is unknown.

This TCR derives from a man younger than 35 in good health. The source material was blood. The chain joins TRBV6-6 to TRBJ2-5; D possibly corresponds to TRBD2 (6 bases). The DNA of the CDR3 is TGTGCCAGCCCCCCGACCCCTAGCGTATTACAAGAGACCCAGTACTTC. Translated: CASPPTPSVLQETQYF.